The T cell receptor beta chain described here comes from a study of OX40 agonist ivuxolimab in advanced cancers. Whole-study results and caveats: At 0.1 to 3.0 mg/kg, clonal expansion of CD4+ and CD8+ blood T cells had occurred by week 6. With doses of 0.1-3.0 mg/kg, partial responders showed among the lowest clonal expansion.

Sampling times: baseline, cycle 4 day 1, cycle 7 day 1. Using immunoSEQ multiplex PCR, the repertoire was profiled, and TCRdb retains in-frame clones only, with some absent. The data hold tens of thousands of clones, with around 85% observed a single time. Looked up from germline, CDR1 is MNHEY and CDR2 is SMNVEV (reference sequence). Trimming took off 5 bases at V and 6 bases at J, with 10 bases between the two ends. The CDR3 has 13 amino acids. Notes on this clone: What it binds is not known.

This sample comprised CD4+ or CD8+ T cells sorted from blood, obtained in a trial of the OX40 agonist ivuxolimab. The sequence came from an adult with an advanced solid tumor such as melanoma, head and neck, liver or kidney cancer. The chain couples TRBV27 to TRBJ2-2, with unresolved D. CDR3: CASSLGWAGELFF. CDR3 bases: TGTGCCAGCAGTCTTGGATGGGCCGGGGAGCTGTTTTTT.